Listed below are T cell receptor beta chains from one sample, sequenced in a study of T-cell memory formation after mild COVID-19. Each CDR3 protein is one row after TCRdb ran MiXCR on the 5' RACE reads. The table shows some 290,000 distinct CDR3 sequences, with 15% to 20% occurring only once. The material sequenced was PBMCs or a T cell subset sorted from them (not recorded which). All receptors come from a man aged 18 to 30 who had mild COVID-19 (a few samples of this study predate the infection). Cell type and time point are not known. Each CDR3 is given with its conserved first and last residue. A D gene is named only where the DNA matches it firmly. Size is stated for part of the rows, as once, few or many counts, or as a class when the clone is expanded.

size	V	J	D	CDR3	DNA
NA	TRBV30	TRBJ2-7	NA	CAWSGYYEQYF	TGTGCCTGGAGCGGATACTACGAGCAGTACTTC
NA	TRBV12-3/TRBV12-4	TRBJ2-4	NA	CASRTRTENIQYF	TGTGCCAGCAGAACCCGGACAGAAAACATTCAGTACTTC
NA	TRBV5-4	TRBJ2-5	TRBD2	CASSPTSGGETQYF	TGTGCCAGCAGCCCTACTAGCGGGGGAGAGACCCAGTACTTC
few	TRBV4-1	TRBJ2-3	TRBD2	CASSLSGGASTDTQYF	TGCGCCAGCAGCCTAAGCGGGGGCGCTAGCACAGATACGCAGTATTTT
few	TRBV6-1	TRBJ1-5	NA	CASSEEEAPQHF	TGTGCCAGCAGTGAAGAAGAGGCACCCCAGCATTTT
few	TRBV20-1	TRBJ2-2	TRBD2	CSAGTSEKNTGELFF	TGCAGTGCCGGGACTAGCGAGAAGAACACCGGGGAGCTGTTTTTT
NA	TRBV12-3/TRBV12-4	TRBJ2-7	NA	CASSLAGAHEQYF	TGTGCCAGCAGTTTAGCGGGGGCCCACGAGCAGTACTTC
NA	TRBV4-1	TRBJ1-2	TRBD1	CASSPAGTGGDYTF	TGCGCCAGCAGCCCGGCCGGGACAGGTGGAGACTACACCTTC
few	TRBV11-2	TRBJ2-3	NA	CASSLRQQTDTQYF	TGTGCCAGCAGCTTAAGACAGCAAACAGATACGCAGTATTTT
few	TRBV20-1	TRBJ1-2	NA	CSARDVGLGYTF	TGCAGTGCTAGAGATGTAGGGCTTGGCTACACCTTC
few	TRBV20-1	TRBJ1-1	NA	CSARSGGPPAEAFF	TGCAGTGCTAGGTCTGGTGGGCCCCCAGCTGAAGCTTTCTTT
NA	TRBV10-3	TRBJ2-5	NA	CATGAAGETQYF	TGTGCCACCGGGGCAGCGGGTGAGACCCAGTACTTC
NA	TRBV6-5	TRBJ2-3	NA	CASSQTSFGTDTQYF	TGTGCCAGCAGTCAGACTAGTTTTGGTACAGATACGCAGTATTTT
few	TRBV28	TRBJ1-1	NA	CASSSGAYTEAFF	TGTGCCAGCAGCTCCGGGGCTTACACTGAAGCTTTCTTT
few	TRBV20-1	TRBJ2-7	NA	CSASEESYEQYF	TGCAGTGCTAGCGAGGAGTCCTACGAGCAGTACTTC
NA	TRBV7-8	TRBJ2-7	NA	CASSLLRGAHYEQYF	TGTGCCAGCAGCTTACTTCGGGGGGCTCACTACGAGCAGTACTTC
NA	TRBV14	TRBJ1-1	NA	CASSQDSAEAFF	TGTGCCAGCAGCCAAGATTCCGCTGAAGCTTTCTTT
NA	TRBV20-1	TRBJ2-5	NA	CSLPVPGTGETQYF	TGCAGCTTGCCCGTACCCGGGACGGGAGAGACCCAGTACTTC
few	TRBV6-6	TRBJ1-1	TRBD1	CASSSYRGRRGTEAFF	TGTGCCAGCAGTTCCTATAGGGGGCGAAGGGGGACTGAAGCTTTCTTT
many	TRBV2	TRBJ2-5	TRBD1	CASSGGTVQETQYF	TGTGCCAGCAGTGGAGGGACAGTCCAAGAGACCCAGTACTTC
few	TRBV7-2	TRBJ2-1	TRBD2	CASSLVSGGAVSSLSEQFF	TGTGCCAGCAGCTTAGTAAGCGGGGGGGCCGTCTCCTCCCTTTCTGAGCAGTTCTTC
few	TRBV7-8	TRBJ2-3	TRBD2	CASSPYGGGTDTQYF	TGTGCCAGCAGCCCGTATGGGGGGGGCACAGATACGCAGTATTTT
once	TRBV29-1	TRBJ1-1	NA	CSAEGFVVAEAFF	TGCAGCGCCGAAGGGTTTGTCGTCGCTGAAGCTTTCTTT
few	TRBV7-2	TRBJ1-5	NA	CASSLSYSNQPQHF	TGTGCCAGCAGCTTAAGCTATAGCAATCAGCCCCAGCATTTT
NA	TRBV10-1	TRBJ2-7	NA	CASSESRGFYEQYF	TGCGCCAGCAGTGAGTCAAGGGGATTCTACGAGCAGTACTTC
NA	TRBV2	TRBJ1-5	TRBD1	CASRGGQGFGHQPQHF	TGTGCCAGCAGGGGCGGACAGGGTTTTGGACATCAGCCCCAGCATTTT